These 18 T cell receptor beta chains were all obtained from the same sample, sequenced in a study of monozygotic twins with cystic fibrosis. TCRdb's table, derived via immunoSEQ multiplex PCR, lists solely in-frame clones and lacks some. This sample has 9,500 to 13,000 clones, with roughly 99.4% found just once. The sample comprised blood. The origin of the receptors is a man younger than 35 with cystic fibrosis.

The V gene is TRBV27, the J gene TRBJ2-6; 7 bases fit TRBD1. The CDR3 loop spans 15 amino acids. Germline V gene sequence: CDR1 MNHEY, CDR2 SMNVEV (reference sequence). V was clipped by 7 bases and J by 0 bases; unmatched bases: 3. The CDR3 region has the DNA TGTGCCAGCACGCGACAGGGCTCTGGGGCCAACGTCCTGACTTTC. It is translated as CASTRQGSGANVLTF.

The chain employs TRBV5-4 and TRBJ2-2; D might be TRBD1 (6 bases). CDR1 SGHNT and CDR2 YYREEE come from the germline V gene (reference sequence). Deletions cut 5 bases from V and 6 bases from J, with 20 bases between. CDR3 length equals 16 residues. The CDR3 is CASRQLGGPSPGELFF. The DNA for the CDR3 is TGTGCCAGCAGGCAATTAGGGGGTCCTTCCCCCGGGGAGCTGTTTTTT.

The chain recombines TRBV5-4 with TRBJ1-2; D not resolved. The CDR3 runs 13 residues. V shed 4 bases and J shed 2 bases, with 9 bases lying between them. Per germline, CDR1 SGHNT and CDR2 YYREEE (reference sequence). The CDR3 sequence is CASSPGRNYGYTF. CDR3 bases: TGTGCCAGCAGCCCCGGGAGGAACTATGGCTACACCTTC.

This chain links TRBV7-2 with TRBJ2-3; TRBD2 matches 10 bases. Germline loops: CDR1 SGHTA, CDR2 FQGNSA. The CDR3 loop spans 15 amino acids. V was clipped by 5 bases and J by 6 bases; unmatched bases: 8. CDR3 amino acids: CASSLKRGGPDTQYF. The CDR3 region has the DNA TGTGCCAGCAGCCTCAAGCGGGGGGGCCCCGATACGCAGTATTTT.

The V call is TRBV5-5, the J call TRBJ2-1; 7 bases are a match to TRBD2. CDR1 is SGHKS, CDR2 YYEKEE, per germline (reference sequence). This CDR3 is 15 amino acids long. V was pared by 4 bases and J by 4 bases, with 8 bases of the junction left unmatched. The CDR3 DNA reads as TGTGCCAGCAGCGACCGGGAGGCGATGTACAATGAGCAGTTCTTC. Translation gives CASSDREAMYNEQFF.

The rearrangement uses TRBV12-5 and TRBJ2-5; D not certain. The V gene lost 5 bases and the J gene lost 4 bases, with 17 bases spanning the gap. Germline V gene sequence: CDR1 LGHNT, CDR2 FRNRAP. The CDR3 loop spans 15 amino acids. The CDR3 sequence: CASGPGRPVGETQYF. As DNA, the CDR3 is TGTGCTAGTGGTCCAGGACGGCCCGTGGGAGAGACCCAGTACTTC.

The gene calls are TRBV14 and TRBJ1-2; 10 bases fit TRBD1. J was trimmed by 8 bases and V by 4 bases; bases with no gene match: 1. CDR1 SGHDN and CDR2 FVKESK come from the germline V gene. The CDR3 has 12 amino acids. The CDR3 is CASSPDRGGYTF. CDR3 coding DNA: TGTGCCAGCAGCCCGGACAGGGGGGGCTACACCTTC.

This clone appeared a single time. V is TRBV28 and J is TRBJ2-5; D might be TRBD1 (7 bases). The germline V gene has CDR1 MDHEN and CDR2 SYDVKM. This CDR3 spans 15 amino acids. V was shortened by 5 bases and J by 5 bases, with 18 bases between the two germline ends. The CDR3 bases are TGTGCCAGCAGTCGACCGCAGGGGGGAATGGAGACCCAGTACTTC. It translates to CASSRPQGGMETQYF.

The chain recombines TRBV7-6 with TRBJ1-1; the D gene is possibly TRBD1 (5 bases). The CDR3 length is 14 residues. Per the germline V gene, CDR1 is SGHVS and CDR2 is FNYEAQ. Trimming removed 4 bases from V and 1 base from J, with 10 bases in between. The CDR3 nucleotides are TGTGCCAGCAGCTCGTCAGGGTGGAACACTGAAGCTTTCTTT. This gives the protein CASSSSGWNTEAFF.

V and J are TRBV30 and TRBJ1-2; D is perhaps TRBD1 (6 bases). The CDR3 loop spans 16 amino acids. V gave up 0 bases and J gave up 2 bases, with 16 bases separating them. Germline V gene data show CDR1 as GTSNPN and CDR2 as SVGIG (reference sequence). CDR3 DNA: TGTGCCTGGAGTGTTAGGGAGGGGGTGACCAACTATGGCTACACCTTC. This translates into CAWSVREGVTNYGYTF.

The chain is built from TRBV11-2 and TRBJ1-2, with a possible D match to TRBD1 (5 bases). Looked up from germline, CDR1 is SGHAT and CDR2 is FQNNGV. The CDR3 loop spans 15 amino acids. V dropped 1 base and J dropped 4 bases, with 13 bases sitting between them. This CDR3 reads CASSLGAGSFYGYTF. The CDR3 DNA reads TGTGCCAGCAGCTTAGGGGCAGGGAGCTTCTATGGCTACACCTTC.

CDR3 coding DNA: TGTGCCAGCAGGGGCACCCCGGGCAGGGCCTACGAGCAGTACTTC. As protein: CASRGTPGRAYEQYF. V usage is TRBV5-8 and J usage is TRBJ2-7; perhaps TRBD1 as D (5 bases). The CDR3 runs to 15 residues. Germline V gives CDR1 SGHTS, CDR2 YDEGEE. Trimming removed 5 bases at V and 2 bases at J, with 17 bases between. The full variable domain, rest sourced from reference TRBV5-8 and TRBJ2-7, is EAGVTQSPTHLIKTRGQQATLRCSPISGHTSVYWYQQALGLGLQFLLWYDEGEERNRGNFPPRFSGRQFPNYSSELNVNALELEDSALYLCASRGTPGRAYEQYFGPGTRLTVT.

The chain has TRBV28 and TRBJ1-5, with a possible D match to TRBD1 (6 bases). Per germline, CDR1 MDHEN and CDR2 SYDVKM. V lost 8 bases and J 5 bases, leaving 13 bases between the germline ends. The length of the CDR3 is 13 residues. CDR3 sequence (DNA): TGTGCCAGCCTCCAGGGGTCCTATCAGCCCCAGCATTTT. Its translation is CASLQGSYQPQHF.

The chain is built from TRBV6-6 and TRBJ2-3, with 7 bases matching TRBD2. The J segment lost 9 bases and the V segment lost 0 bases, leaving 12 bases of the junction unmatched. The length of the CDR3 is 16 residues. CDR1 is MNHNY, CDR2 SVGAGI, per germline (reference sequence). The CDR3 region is CASSYSLGGVPLTQYF. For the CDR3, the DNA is TGTGCCAGCAGTTACTCGCTGGGAGGGGTGCCCTTAACGCAGTATTTT.

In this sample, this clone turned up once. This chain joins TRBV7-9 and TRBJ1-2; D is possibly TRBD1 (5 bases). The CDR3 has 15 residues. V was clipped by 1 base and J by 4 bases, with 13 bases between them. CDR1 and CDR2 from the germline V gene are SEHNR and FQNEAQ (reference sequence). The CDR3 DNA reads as TGTGCCAGCAGCTTAGGGTCCGGGACGGGCTATGGCTACACCTTC. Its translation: CASSLGSGTGYGYTF.

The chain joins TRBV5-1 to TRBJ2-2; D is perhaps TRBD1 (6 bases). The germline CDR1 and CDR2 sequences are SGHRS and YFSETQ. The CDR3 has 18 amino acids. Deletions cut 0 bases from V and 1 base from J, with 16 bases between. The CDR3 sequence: CASSLGDKLMGNTGELFF. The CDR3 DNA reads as TGCGCCAGCAGCTTGGGGGACAAACTAATGGGGAACACCGGGGAGCTGTTTTTT.

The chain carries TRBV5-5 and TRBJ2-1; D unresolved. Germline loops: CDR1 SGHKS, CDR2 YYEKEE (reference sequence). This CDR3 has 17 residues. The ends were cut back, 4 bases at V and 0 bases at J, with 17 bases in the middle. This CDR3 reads CASSPLSSRISYNEQFF. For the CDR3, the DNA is TGTGCCAGCAGCCCTCTTTCTTCGCGGATCTCCTACAATGAGCAGTTCTTC.

CDR3 DNA: TGTGCCAGCAGTGAAGCGACCCTTTTGGATACGCAGTATTTT. The encoded protein is CASSEATLLDTQYF. The chain uses TRBV2 and TRBJ2-3, with unresolved D. V was clipped by 0 bases and J by 6 bases, with 10 bases between them. The CDR3 sequence is 14 residues long. In germline, CDR1 is SNHLY, CDR2 FYNNEI.